Listed here are 4 T cell receptor beta chains from one sample, sequenced in a study of OX40 agonist ivuxolimab in advanced cancers. Clones were sequenced by immunoSEQ multiplex PCR, and TCRdb holds only the in-frame ones, with some missing. Among about 26,000 clones, 88% were seen once, and the ten largest hold 22%. The starting material was CD4+ or CD8+ T cells sorted from blood, obtained in a trial of the OX40 agonist ivuxolimab. The source is an adult with an advanced solid tumor such as melanoma, head and neck, liver or kidney cancer.

The chain uses TRBV6-1 and TRBJ2-2; D is perhaps TRBD1 (5 bases). The CDR3 is 13 residues long. Germline V lookup: CDR1 MNHNS, CDR2 SASEGT. V gave up 5 bases and J gave up 6 bases, with 10 bases separating them. The CDR3 loop reads CASSYVGPGELFF. As DNA, the CDR3 is TGTGCCAGCAGTTATGTGGGGCCCGGGGAGCTGTTTTTT.

The chain couples TRBV10-3 to TRBJ1-4; 9 bases are shared with TRBD1. The length of the CDR3 is 13 residues. Germline lookup yields CDR1 ENHRY and CDR2 SYGVKD. Losses at the gene ends were 10 bases for V and 4 bases for J; bases not matched to a gene: 4. CDR3 amino acids: CATEDRGNEKLFF. In DNA, the CDR3 is TGTGCCACCGAGGACAGGGGTAATGAAAAACTGTTTTTT.

V and J are TRBV7-3 and TRBJ1-1, with TRBD1 identical over 8 bases. Germline-derived CDR1 and CDR2 are SGHTA and FQGTGA. The CDR3 runs to 14 residues. The junction had 7 bases not matched to a gene; V was cut back by 3 bases and J by 7 bases. This CDR3 reads CASSLMDRAGEAFF. CDR3 nucleotide sequence: TGTGCCAGCAGCTTGATGGACAGGGCAGGTGAAGCTTTCTTT.

The chain uses TRBV18 and TRBJ1-1, with 9 positions matching TRBD1. The trim removed 3 bases at V and 5 bases at J, leaving 10 bases unmatched. Germline V gene data show CDR1 as KGHSH and CDR2 as LQKENI. The CDR3 spans 16 residues. The CDR3 region is CASSPGDRVWGTEAFF. CDR3 nucleotides: TGTGCCAGCTCACCCGGGGACAGGGTATGGGGGACTGAAGCTTTCTTT.